This T cell receptor beta chain was recorded in a study of T cell changes during pregnancy in multiple sclerosis. Sequencing was performed with immunoSEQ multiplex PCR; in TCRdb, only in-frame clones are kept and a portion is missing. This table has around 48,000 clones, roughly 92% appearing once. The CDR3 runs 16 residues. The ends lost 8 bases at V and 3 bases at J; junction bases unmatched: 12. Germline V CDR1 and CDR2: MNHEY, SMNVEV (reference sequence). This receptor was taken from a female donor in good health, enrolled as a control in a pregnancy study. The source material was CD4+ T cells from peripheral blood mononuclear cells, sampled in the second trimester of pregnancy. This chain uses TRBV27 with TRBJ2-3; 9 positions agree with TRBD2. CDR3 in amino acids: CASGQWLAGQTDTQYF. The CDR3, as DNA: TGTGCCAGCGGGCAGTGGCTAGCGGGACAGACAGATACGCAGTATTTT.